What follows are 13 T cell receptor beta chains derived from one specimen sequenced in a study of cytomegalovirus exposure and HLA in healthy donors. Both 60 Vbeta primers and 13 Jbeta primers went into the PCR. Sequenced by immunoSEQ multiplex PCR; TCRdb stores in-frame clones only, minus some. The sample yields approximately 130,000 clones, about 69% seen once. The sequenced sample was PBMCs. The receptors were gathered from a man aged 25 to 40 in good health and CMV-seronegative.

The chain has TRBV7-2 and TRBJ1-2; D is unresolved. Trimming left V 1 base short and J 2 bases short, with 2 bases between. The CDR3 runs to 12 residues. Germline V gene lookup returns CDR1 SGHTA and CDR2 FQGNSA. For the CDR3, the DNA is TGTGCCAGCAGCTTAGTAAACTATGGCTACACCTTC. It yields the protein CASSLVNYGYTF.

The chain uses TRBV30 and TRBJ1-4; weak D call: TRBD1 (5 bases). The V end was cut by 4 bases, the J end by 5 bases, with 8 bases between. Per germline, CDR1 GTSNPN and CDR2 SVGIG (reference sequence). This CDR3 spans 12 amino acids. The CDR3 loop reads CAWNRLNEKLFF. In nucleotides, the CDR3 is TGTGCCTGGAACAGGTTAAATGAAAAACTGTTTTTT.

The CDR3 DNA is TGTGCCAGCAGTGCCAGGACTAGGGTCGTCGATACGCAGTATTTT. It encodes CASSARTRVVDTQYF. This rearrangement joins TRBV6-1 to TRBJ2-3; 7 bases agree with TRBD2. The CDR3 spans 15 residues. V lost 4 bases to trimming and J lost 6 bases; unmatched junction nucleotides: 10. Germline loops: CDR1 MNHNS, CDR2 SASEGT.

This chain links TRBV19 with TRBJ1-5, with 8 nucleotides matching TRBD1. The V gene's germline CDR1 is LNHDA and CDR2 SQIVND (reference sequence). V trimming: 6 bases; J trimming: 2 bases; junction bases outside the gene matches: 3. This CDR3 is built from 14 residues. The chain's CDR3 is CASRDRVRNQPQHF. DNA of the CDR3: TGTGCCAGTAGGGACAGGGTGCGCAATCAGCCCCAGCATTTT.

J is TRBJ1-2 and V is TRBV28; weak D call: TRBD1 (5 bases). CDR3 size: 12 residues. The V and J ends lost 8 bases and 4 bases respectively, with 11 bases between them. The germline gives CDR1 MDHEN, CDR2 SYDVKM. The CDR3 nucleotides are TGTGCCAGCCGGGGGGTCGGCTATGGCTACACCTTC. Residues: CASRGVGYGYTF.

The chain employs TRBV29-1 and TRBJ2-7; D may be TRBD1 (6 bases). The CDR3 loop spans 15 amino acids. Germline lookup yields CDR1 SQVTM and CDR2 ANQGSEA. The V gene lost 5 bases and the J gene lost 3 bases, with 20 bases spanning the gap. CDR3 in amino acids: CSVNFGRGVLYEQYF. The CDR3 nucleotides read TGCAGCGTTAACTTTGGCAGGGGAGTTCTCTACGAGCAGTACTTC.

The CDR3 region is CASSFPPSGRADYEQYF. For the CDR3, the DNA is TGTGCCAGCAGCTTCCCGCCTAGCGGGAGAGCTGACTACGAGCAGTACTTC. This sequence joins TRBV7-2 and TRBJ2-7; TRBD2 agrees at 10 bases. Germline V gene sequence: CDR1 SGHTA, CDR2 FQGNSA. The CDR3 sequence is 17 residues long. The ends lost 3 bases at V and 3 bases at J; junction bases unmatched: 11.

This clone was counted once. The genes are TRBV18 and TRBJ1-1, with D unresolved. The germline gives CDR1 KGHSH, CDR2 LQKENI. The CDR3 is made up of 14 amino acids. V was clipped by 5 bases and J by 2 bases, with 12 bases between them. CDR3 amino acids: CASSTTELNTEAFF. CDR3 nucleotide sequence: TGTGCCAGCTCAACGACTGAGCTAAACACTGAAGCTTTCTTT.

The chain has TRBV27 and TRBJ2-3, with D possibly TRBD1 on 5 matching bases. V lost 2 bases, J lost 4 bases, and 7 bases lay in between. Germline V gives CDR1 MNHEY, CDR2 SMNVEV (reference sequence). The length of the CDR3 is 13 residues. CDR3 bases: TGTGCCAGCAGTTTAAGGGGTGCAGATACGCAGTATTTT. Its translation: CASSLRGADTQYF.

The rearrangement joins TRBV13 to TRBJ1-1, with 7 bases matching TRBD1. Germline-derived CDR1 and CDR2 are PRHDT and FYEKMQ (reference sequence). Losses at the gene ends were 3 bases for V and 5 bases for J; bases not matched to a gene: 6. The CDR3 length is 14 residues. The CDR3 coding sequence is TGTGCCAGCAGCTTTCCCGGGACAGTTACTGAAGCTTTCTTT. This codes for CASSFPGTVTEAFF. Variable domain in full (rest from reference TRBV13 and TRBJ1-1): AAGVIQSPRHLIKEKRETATLKCYPIPRHDTVYWYQQGPGQDPQFLISFYEKMQSDKGSIPDRFSAQQFSDYHSELNMSSLELGDSALYFCASSFPGTVTEAFFGQGTRLTVV.

The chain employs TRBV7-9 and TRBJ1-6, with 7 bases that match TRBD1. Germline V gene lookup returns CDR1 SEHNR and CDR2 FQNEAQ (reference sequence). The CDR3 contains 14 residues. V lost 8 bases, J lost 5 bases, and 6 bases stayed unmatched. The CDR3 protein is CASDSDRNNSPLHF. DNA of the CDR3: TGTGCCAGCGACTCGGACAGGAATAATTCACCCCTCCACTTT.

J is TRBJ1-6 and V is TRBV5-6, with TRBD1 matching 9 bases. From germline, CDR1 is SGHDT and CDR2 YYEEEE. CDR3 length: 14 amino acids. J lost 9 bases, V lost 2 bases, and 3 bases had no gene match. CDR3 region: CASSFTGGGSPLHF. CDR3 nucleotide sequence: TGTGCCAGCAGCTTTACAGGGGGCGGTTCACCCCTCCACTTT.

A word on this clone: Additional DNA sequences in this sample encode the identical CDR3. This chain links TRBV6-5 with TRBJ1-5; TRBD1 matches 9 bases. The CDR3 has 13 amino acids. V gave up 5 bases and J gave up 5 bases; unmatched junction bases: 1. Per germline, CDR1 MNHEY and CDR2 SVGAGI. CDR3 in amino acids: CASSRTGDQPQHF. In DNA form, the CDR3 reads TGTGCCAGCAGTCGGACAGGGGATCAGCCCCAGCATTTT.